This TCR beta chain was obtained from a study of shared clonotypes between healthy human individuals. Across the study: CD4 naive cells filled three plates per donor, CD4 memory three, CD8 naive two and CD8 memory one.

The CDR3 runs 13 residues. The germline CDR1 and CDR2 sequences are LNHNV and YYDKDF (reference sequence). V shed 8 bases and J 1 base; nucleotides not matched to a gene: 3. A remark on this clone: The target antigen is unknown.

Terminally differentiated effector memory CD45RA+ cells were excluded by CCR7 positive selection of CD45RO-negative cells. The data were produced by immunoSEQ multiplex PCR, yet TCRdb's version contains in-frame clones alone and is incomplete. This table holds about 1,800,000 clones, just under 95% found once. Overall study findings and caveats: Measured sharing among donors was expected to vary with sequencing depth. Of the naive CD4 clonotypes, around 4.9% were shared across a handful of donors.

The receptor's source is a man between 18 and 29 years old in good health. The sequenced material came from naive CD8+ T cells sorted from blood. This chain connects TRBV15 to TRBJ2-7; 9 nucleotides line up with TRBD1. The CDR3 protein is CATLGQGSYEQYF. The CDR3 DNA reads TGTGCCACCTTAGGACAGGGGTCCTACGAGCAGTACTTC.